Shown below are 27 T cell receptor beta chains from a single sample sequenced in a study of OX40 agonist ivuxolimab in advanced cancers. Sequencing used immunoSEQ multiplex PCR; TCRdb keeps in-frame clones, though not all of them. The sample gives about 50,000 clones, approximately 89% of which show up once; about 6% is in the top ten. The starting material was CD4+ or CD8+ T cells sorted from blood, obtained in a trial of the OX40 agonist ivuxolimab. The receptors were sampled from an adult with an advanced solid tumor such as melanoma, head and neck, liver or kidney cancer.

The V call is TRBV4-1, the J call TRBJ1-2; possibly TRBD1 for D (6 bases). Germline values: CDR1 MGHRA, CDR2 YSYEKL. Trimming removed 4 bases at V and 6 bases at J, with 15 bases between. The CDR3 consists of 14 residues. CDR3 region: CASSPRGGADGYTF. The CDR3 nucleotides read TGCGCCAGCAGCCCCAGGGGCGGGGCGGATGGCTACACCTTC.

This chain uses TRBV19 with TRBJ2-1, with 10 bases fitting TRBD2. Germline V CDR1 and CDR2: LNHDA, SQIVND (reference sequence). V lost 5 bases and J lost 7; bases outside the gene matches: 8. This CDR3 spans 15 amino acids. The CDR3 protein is CASSQASGSLNEQFF. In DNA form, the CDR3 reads TGTGCCAGTAGTCAGGCTAGCGGGAGTTTGAATGAGCAGTTCTTC.

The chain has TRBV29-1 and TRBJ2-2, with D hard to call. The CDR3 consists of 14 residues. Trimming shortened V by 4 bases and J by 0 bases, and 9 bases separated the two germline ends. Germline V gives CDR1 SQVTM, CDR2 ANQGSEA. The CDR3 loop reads CSVAARTNTGELFF. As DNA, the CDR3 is TGCAGCGTTGCAGCCAGGACGAACACCGGGGAGCTGTTTTTT.

CDR3 loop: CASSLDGFGALSEQYV. As DNA, the CDR3 is TGTGCCAGCAGCTTAGACGGGTTTGGGGCGCTGTCCGAGCAGTACGTC. V usage is TRBV11-2 and J usage is TRBJ2-7; the D gene is possibly TRBD1 (5 bases). Trimming removed 0 bases from V and 6 bases from J, with 18 bases in between. This CDR3 is built from 16 residues. The germline gives CDR1 SGHAT, CDR2 FQNNGV.

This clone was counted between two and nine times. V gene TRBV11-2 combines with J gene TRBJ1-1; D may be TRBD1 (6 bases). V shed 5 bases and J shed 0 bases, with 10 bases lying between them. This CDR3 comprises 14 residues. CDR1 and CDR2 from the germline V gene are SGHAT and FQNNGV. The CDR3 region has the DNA TGTGCCAGCAGCCCACAGGGAGTGAACACTGAAGCTTTCTTT. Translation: CASSPQGVNTEAFF.

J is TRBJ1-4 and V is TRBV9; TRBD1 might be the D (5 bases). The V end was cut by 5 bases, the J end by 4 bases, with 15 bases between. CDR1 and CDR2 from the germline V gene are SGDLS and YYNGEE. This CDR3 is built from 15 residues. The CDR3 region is CASSQTGLSNEKLFF. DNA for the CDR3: TGTGCCAGCAGTCAAACGGGACTCAGTAATGAAAAACTGTTTTTT.

The CDR3 DNA reads as TGTGCCAGCAGCTTGGGGGACAGCTACAATGAGCAGTTCTTC. Its protein product is CASSLGDSYNEQFF. The chain recombines TRBV5-5 with TRBJ2-1, with 7 bases matching TRBD1. Germline lookup yields CDR1 SGHKS and CDR2 YYEKEE (reference sequence). Trimming removed 0 bases from V and 3 bases from J; junction bases left unmatched: 0. This CDR3 has 14 amino acids.

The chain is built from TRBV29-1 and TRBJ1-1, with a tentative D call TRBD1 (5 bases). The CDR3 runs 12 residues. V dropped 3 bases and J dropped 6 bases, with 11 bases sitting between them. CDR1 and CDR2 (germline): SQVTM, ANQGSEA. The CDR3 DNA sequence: TGCAGCGTTGAGGGCGACAGCCCTGAAGCTTTCTTT. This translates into CSVEGDSPEAFF.

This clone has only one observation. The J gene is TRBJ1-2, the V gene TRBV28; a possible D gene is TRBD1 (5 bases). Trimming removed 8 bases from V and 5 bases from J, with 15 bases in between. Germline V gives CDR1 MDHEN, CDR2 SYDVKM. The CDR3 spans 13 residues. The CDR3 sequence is CASRRLQGYGYTF. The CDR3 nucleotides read TGTGCCAGCCGAAGACTTCAGGGATATGGCTACACCTTC.

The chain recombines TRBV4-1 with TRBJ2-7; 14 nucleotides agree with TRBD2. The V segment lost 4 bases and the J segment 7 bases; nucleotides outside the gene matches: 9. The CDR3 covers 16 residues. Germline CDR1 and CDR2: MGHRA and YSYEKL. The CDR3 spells CASSLSGTSGGGEQYV. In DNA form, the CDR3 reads TGCGCCAGCAGCCTATCCGGGACTAGCGGGGGAGGGGAGCAGTACGTC.

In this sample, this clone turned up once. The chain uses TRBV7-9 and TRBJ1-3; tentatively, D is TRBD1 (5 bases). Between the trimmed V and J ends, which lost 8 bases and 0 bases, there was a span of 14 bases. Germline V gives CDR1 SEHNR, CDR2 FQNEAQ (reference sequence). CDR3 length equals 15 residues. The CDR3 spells CASVLGGTSGNTIYF. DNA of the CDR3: TGTGCCAGCGTCCTCGGGGGGACCTCTGGAAACACCATATATTTT.

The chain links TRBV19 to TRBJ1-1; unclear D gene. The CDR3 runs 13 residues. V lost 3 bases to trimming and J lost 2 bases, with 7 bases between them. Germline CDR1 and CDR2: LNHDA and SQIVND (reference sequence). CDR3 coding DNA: TGTGCCAGTAGTATCTCCAGCAACACTGAAGCTTTCTTT. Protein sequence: CASSISSNTEAFF.

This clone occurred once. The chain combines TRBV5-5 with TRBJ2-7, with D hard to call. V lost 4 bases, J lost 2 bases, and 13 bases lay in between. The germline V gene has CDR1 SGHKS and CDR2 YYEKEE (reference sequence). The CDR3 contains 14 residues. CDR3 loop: CASSPQAAAYEQYF. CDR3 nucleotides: TGTGCCAGCAGCCCCCAGGCGGCAGCCTACGAGCAGTACTTC.

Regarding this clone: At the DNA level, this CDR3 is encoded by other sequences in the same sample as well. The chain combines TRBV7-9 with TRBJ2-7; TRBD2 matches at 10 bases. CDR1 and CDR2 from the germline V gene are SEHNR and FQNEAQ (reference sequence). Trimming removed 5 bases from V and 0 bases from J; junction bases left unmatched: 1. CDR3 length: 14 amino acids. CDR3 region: CASSPSGSSYEQYF. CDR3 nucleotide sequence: TGTGCCAGCAGCCCTAGCGGGAGCTCCTACGAGCAGTACTTC.

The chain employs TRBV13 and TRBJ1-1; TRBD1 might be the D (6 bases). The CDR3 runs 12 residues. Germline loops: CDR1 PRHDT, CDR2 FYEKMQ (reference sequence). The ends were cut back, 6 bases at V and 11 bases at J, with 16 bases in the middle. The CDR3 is CASRAGARGAFF. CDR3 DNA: TGTGCCAGCAGGGCAGGGGCGAGGGGGGCTTTCTTT.

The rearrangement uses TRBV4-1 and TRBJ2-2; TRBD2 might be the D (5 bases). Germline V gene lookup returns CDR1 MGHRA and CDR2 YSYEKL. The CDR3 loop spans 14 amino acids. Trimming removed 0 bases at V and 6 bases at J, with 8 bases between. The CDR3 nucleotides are TGCGCCAGCAGCCAAGAGGAGCGGTCCGGGGAGCTGTTTTTT. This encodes CASSQEERSGELFF.

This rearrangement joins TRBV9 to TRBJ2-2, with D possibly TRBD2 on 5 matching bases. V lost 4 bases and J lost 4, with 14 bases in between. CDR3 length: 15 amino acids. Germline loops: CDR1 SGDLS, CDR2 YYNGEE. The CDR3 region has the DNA TGTGCCAGCAGCCTAGACGAGGGTAGCACCGGGGAGCTGTTTTTT. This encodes CASSLDEGSTGELFF.

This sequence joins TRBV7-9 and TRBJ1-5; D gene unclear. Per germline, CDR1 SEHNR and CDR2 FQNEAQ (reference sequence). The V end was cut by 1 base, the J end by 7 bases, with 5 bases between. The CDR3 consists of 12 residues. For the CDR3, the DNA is TGTGCCAGCAGCTTAGAGGGCCAGCCCCAGCATTTT. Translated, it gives CASSLEGQPQHF. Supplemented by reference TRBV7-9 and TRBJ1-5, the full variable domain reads DTGVSQNPRHKITKRGQNVTFRCDPISEHNRLYWYRQTLGQGPEFLTYFQNEAQLEKSRLLSDRFSAERPKGSFSTLEIQRTEQGDSAMYLCASSLEGQPQHFGDGTRLSIL.

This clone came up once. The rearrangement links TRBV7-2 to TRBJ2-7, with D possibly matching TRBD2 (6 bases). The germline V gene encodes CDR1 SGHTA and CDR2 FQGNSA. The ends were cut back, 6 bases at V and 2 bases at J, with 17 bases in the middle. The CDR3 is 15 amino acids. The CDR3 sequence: CASSPVGGSAYEQYV. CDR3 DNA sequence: TGTGCCAGCAGTCCGGTCGGGGGATCCGCCTACGAGCAGTACGTC.

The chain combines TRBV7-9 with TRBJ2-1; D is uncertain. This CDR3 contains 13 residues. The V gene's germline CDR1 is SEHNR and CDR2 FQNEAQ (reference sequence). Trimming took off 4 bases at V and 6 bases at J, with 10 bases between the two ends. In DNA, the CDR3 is TGTGCCAGCAGCTCCTCTTCCCCCAATGAGCAGTTCTTC. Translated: CASSSSSPNEQFF.

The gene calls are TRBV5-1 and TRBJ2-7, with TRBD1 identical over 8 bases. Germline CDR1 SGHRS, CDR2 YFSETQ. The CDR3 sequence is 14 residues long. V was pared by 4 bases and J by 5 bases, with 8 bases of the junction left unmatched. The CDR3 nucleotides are TGCGCCAGCAGCGTTGGACAGGGTGGGAACGAGCAGTACTTC. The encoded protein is CASSVGQGGNEQYF. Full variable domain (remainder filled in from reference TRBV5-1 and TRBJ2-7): KAGVTQTPRYLIKTRGQQVTLSCSPISGHRSVSWYQQTPGQGLQFLFEYFSETQRNKGNFPGRFSGRQFSNSRSEMNVSTLELGDSALYLCASSVGQGGNEQYFGPGTRLTVT.

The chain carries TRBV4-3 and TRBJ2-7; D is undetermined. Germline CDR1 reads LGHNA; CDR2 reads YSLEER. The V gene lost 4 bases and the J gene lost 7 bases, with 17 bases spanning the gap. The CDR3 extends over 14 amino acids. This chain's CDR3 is CASSPLVFGEEQYF. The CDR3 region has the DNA TGCGCCAGCAGCCCACTTGTGTTTGGGGAAGAGCAGTACTTC.

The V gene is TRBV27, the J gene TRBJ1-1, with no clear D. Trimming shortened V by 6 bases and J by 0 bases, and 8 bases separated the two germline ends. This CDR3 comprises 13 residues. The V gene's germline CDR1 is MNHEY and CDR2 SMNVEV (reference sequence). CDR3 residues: CASSAGVNTEAFF. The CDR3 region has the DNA TGTGCCAGCAGCGCGGGAGTGAACACTGAAGCTTTCTTT.

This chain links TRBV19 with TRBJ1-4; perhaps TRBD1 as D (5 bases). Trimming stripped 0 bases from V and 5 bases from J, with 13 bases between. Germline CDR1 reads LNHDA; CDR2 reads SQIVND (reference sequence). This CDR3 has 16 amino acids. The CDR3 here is CASSIDLRGRNEKLFF. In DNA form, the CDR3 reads TGTGCCAGTAGTATAGATCTCCGGGGGAGGAATGAAAAACTGTTTTTT.

CDR3 DNA: TGTGCCAGCAGGTTGGGAGAAGGGAACACAGATACGCAGTATTTT. Its translation: CASRLGEGNTDTQYF. This chain joins TRBV7-9 and TRBJ2-3; a weak D match, TRBD2 (5 bases). The CDR3 contains 15 residues. V was cut by 6 bases and J by 2 bases, with 15 bases left in between. Germline CDR1 reads SEHNR; CDR2 reads FQNEAQ (reference sequence).

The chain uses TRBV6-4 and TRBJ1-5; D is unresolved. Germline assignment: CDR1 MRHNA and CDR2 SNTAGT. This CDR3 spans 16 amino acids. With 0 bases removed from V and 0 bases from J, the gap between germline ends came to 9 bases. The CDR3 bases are TGTGCCAGCAGTGACTCGATTCGGGTTAGCAATCAGCCCCAGCATTTT. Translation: CASSDSIRVSNQPQHF.

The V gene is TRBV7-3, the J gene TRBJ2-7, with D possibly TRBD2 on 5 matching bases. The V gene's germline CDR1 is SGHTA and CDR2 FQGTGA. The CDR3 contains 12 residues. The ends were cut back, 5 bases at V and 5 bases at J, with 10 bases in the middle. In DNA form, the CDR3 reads TGTGCCAGCAGCGAGGACTCTAACGAGCAGTACTTC. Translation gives CASSEDSNEQYF.